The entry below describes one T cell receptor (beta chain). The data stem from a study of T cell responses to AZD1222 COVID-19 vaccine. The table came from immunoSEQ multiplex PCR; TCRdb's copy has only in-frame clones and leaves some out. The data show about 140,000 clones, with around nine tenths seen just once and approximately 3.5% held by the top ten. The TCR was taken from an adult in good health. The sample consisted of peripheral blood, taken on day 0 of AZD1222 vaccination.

CDR3 coding DNA: TGTGCCAGCAGCTTGTGGAGCACAGATACGCAGTATTTT. Translation: CASSLWSTDTQYF. The chain combines TRBV11-2 with TRBJ2-3; no definite D call. This CDR3 region has 13 residues. CDR1 is SGHAT, CDR2 FQNNGV, per germline. V dropped 3 bases and J dropped 0 bases, with 4 bases sitting between them.